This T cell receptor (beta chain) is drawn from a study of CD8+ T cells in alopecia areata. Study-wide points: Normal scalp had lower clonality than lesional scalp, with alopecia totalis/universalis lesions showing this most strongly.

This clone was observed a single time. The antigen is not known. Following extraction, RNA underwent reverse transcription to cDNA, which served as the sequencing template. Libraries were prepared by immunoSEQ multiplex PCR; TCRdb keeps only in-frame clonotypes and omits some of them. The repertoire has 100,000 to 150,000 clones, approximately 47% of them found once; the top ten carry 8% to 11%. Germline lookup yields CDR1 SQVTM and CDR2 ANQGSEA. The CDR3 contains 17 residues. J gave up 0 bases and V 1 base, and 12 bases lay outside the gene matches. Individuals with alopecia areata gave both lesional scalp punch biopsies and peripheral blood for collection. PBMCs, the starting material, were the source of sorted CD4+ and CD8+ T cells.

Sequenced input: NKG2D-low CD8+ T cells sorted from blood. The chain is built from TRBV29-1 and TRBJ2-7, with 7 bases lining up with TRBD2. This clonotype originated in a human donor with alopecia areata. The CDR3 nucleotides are TGCAGCGTTGAAGCGGAAAGCGGGGATAACGGCTCCTACGAGCAGTACTTC. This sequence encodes CSVEAESGDNGSYEQYF.